What follows are 8 T cell receptor beta chains derived from one specimen sequenced in a study of cytomegalovirus exposure and HLA in healthy donors. PCR amplification relied on 60 Vbeta primers (plus 13 Jbeta primers). Only in-frame clones appear in the TCRdb table, and some are missing; sequencing was by immunoSEQ multiplex PCR. Of more than 95,000 clones listed, around 73% are singletons. Specimen: PBMCs. The receptors derive from a woman aged 35 to 49 in good health and CMV-seronegative.

As for this clone: Germline is not matched at one junction end, which may reflect a read error. The chain recombines TRBV28 with TRBJ2-2, with 8 positions matching TRBD2. The CDR3 covers 14 residues. The germline gives CDR1 MDHEN, CDR2 SYDVKM. The CDR3 here is CVSTSGSLTGELFF. The CDR3 DNA sequence: TGCGTCTCAACCAGCGGGAGCCTCACCGGGGAGCTGTTTTTT.

With respect to this clone: The sample contains more than one DNA sequence encoding this CDR3. The V call is TRBV9, the J call TRBJ2-7, with D maybe TRBD2 (5 bases). The CDR3 covers 15 residues. CDR1 is SGDLS, CDR2 YYNGEE, per germline. Trimming pared 3 bases from V and 6 bases from J, leaving 19 bases between. CDR3 nucleotides: TGTGCCAGCAGCGGAGGCCCGGGGATATCGGGCGAGCAGTACTTC. Its protein product is CASSGGPGISGEQYF.

The chain combines TRBV28 with TRBJ1-1; D unresolved. The CDR3 runs to 16 residues. The germline V gene has CDR1 MDHEN and CDR2 SYDVKM. With 4 bases removed from V and 0 bases from J, the gap between germline ends came to 15 bases. CDR3: CASSWGENRVNTEAFF. CDR3 nucleotide sequence: TGTGCCAGCAGTTGGGGAGAAAATCGGGTGAACACTGAAGCTTTCTTT.

This clone was counted only a few times. The rearrangement joins TRBV21-1 to TRBJ1-1; the table's D call, TRBD1, has no DNA check behind it. TRBV21-1 constitutes a pseudogene. The CDR3 is 16 residues long. The CDR3 region has the DNA TGTGCCAGCAGCAAAAAGCGGACAGGGCCAAACACTGAAGCTTTCTTT. Translation: CASSKKRTGPNTEAFF.

This clone has a handful of counts. V usage is TRBV19 and J usage is TRBJ2-7; 7 bases fit TRBD1. Germline trimming cut 4 bases from V and 2 bases from J; bases unmatched to any gene: 2. The CDR3 is 13 amino acids. The V gene's germline CDR1 is LNHDA and CDR2 SQIVND (reference sequence). The DNA for the CDR3 is TGTGCCAGTAGTAGGGACAGAACCTACGAGCAGTACTTC. Translation gives CASSRDRTYEQYF.

The chain recombines TRBV11-1 with TRBJ2-7; TRBD1 aligns across 7 bases. V lost 4 bases to trimming and J lost 2 bases; unmatched junction nucleotides: 11. Germline CDR1 SGHAT, CDR2 FQDESV (reference sequence). The CDR3 contains 16 residues. This CDR3 reads CASSSGLTGIAYEQYF. For the CDR3, the DNA is TGTGCCAGCAGCTCCGGACTGACAGGGATCGCCTACGAGCAGTACTTC.

The J gene is TRBJ2-1, the V gene TRBV7-2, with D perhaps TRBD2 (6 bases). The ends were cut back, 5 bases at V and 0 bases at J, with 17 bases in the middle. The CDR3 is 17 residues long. From germline, CDR1 is SGHTA and CDR2 FQGNSA. The CDR3 loop is CASSPQTSLSSYNEQFF. CDR3 DNA sequence: TGTGCCAGCAGCCCTCAGACTAGTCTATCCTCCTACAATGAGCAGTTCTTC. Together with reference TRBV7-2 and TRBJ2-1, the CDR3 gives the full variable domain: GAGVSQSPSNKVTEKGKDVELRCDPISGHTALYWYRQSLGQGLEFLIYFQGNSAPDKSGLPSDRFSAERTGGSVSTLTIQRTQQEDSAVYLCASSPQTSLSSYNEQFFGPGTRLTVL.

V usage is TRBV9 and J usage is TRBJ2-2; the D gene is possibly TRBD1 (5 bases). CDR1 and CDR2 (germline): SGDLS, YYNGEE. Deletions cut 4 bases from V and 8 bases from J, with 15 bases between. The CDR3 extends over 14 amino acids. CDR3 protein: CASSPPLGRGELFF. CDR3 DNA sequence: TGTGCCAGCAGCCCCCCACTGGGGCGGGGGGAGCTGTTTTTT.